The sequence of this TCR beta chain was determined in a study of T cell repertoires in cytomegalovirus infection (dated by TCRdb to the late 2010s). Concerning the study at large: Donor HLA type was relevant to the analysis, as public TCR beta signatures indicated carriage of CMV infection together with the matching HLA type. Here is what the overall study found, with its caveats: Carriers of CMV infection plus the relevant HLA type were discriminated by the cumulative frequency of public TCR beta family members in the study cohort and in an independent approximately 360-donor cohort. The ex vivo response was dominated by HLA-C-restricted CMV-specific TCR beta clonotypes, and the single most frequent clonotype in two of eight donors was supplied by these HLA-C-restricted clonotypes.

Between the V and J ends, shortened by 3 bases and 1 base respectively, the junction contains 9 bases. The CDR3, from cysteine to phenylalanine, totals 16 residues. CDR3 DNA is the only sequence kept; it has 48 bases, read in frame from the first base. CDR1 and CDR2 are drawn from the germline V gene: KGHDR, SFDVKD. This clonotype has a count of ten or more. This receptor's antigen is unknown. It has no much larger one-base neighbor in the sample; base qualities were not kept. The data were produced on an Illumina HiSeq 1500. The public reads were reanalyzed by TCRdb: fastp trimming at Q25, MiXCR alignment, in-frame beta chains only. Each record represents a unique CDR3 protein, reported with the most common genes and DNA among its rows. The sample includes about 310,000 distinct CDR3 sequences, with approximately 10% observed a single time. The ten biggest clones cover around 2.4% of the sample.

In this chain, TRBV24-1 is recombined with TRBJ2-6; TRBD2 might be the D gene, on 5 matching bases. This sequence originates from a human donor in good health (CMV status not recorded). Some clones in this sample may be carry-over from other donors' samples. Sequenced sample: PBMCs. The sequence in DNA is TGTGCCACCAGTGATATCGGGATGTCTGGGGCCAACGTCCTGACTTTC. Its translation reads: CATSDIGMSGANVLTF.